The rows below give T cell receptor beta chains drawn from one sample of a study of OX40 agonist ivuxolimab in advanced cancers. Sequencing used immunoSEQ multiplex PCR; TCRdb keeps in-frame clones, though not all of them. The table includes fewer than 200,000 clones, 90% to 95% detected once. The sample in question was CD4+ or CD8+ T cells sorted from blood, obtained in a trial of the OX40 agonist ivuxolimab. The source is an adult with an advanced solid tumor such as melanoma, head and neck, liver or kidney cancer. Each CDR3 is given with its conserved first and last residue. Fields, in order: J gene, V gene, D gene, clone size, CDR3 DNA, CDR3 protein. A D gene is named only where the DNA matches it firmly. Not all rows give a size; the values are once, few, many and, for expanded clones, a class.

J: TRBJ2-7
V: TRBV5-1
D: -
size: once
DNA: TGCGCCAGCAGCTTGGCGGGCAGTCGGGACGAGCAGTACTTC
CDR3: CASSLAGSRDEQYF

J: TRBJ2-7
V: TRBV4-1
D: -
size: -
DNA: TGCGCCAGCAGCCAAGATTCCGGAGTACAAAGCTACGAGCAGTACTTC
CDR3: CASSQDSGVQSYEQYF

J: TRBJ1-1
V: TRBV10-3
D: -
size: once
DNA: TGTGCCATCAGTGGGAGAGGGGAGAACACTGAAGCTTTCTTT
CDR3: CAISGRGENTEAFF

J: TRBJ2-3
V: TRBV6-5
D: -
size: -
DNA: TGTGCCAGCAGTTACTCATTCGGGGACGGGACAGATACGCAGTATTTT
CDR3: CASSYSFGDGTDTQYF

J: TRBJ2-7
V: TRBV25-1
D: TRBD1
size: -
DNA: TGTGCCAGCAGTGAGAGAGGAAACAGGGGCTACGAGCGGCAGTACTTC
CDR3: CASSERGNRGYERQYF

J: TRBJ2-1
V: TRBV6-5
D: TRBD1
size: few
DNA: TGTGCCAGCACCGGACAGGGATCCAATGAGCAGTTCTTC
CDR3: CASTGQGSNEQFF

J: TRBJ1-4
V: TRBV5-1
D: TRBD1
size: once
DNA: TGCGCCAGCAGCTTGGCCACCGGGACAGTAGTAAATGAAAAACTGTTTTTT
CDR3: CASSLATGTVVNEKLFF

J: TRBJ2-7
V: TRBV5-5
D: TRBD1
size: -
DNA: TGTGCCAGCAGCTTGACAGGGGCGGCCTACGAGCAGTACTTC
CDR3: CASSLTGAAYEQYF

J: TRBJ1-2
V: TRBV18
D: -
size: once
DNA: TGTGCCAGCTCACCACCAAACAGGGTTGGCTACACCTTC
CDR3: CASSPPNRVGYTF

J: TRBJ2-3
V: TRBV5-1
D: TRBD2
size: -
DNA: TGCGCCAGCAGCAAGGGACTAGCGGGAGGATACATCGCAGATACGCAGTATTTT
CDR3: CASSKGLAGGYIADTQYF

J: TRBJ2-7
V: TRBV29-1
D: -
size: -
DNA: TGCAGCGTTACGGACTTAACCTACGAGCAGTACTTC
CDR3: CSVTDLTYEQYF

J: TRBJ1-1
V: TRBV27
D: -
size: -
DNA: TGTGCCAGCAGCATTGGGGGCCGGGCTGAAGCTTTCTTT
CDR3: CASSIGGRAEAFF

J: TRBJ2-1
V: TRBV19
D: TRBD2
size: -
DNA: TGTGCCAGTAAAGAGACTAGCGGGACCTACAATGAGCAGTTCTTC
CDR3: CASKETSGTYNEQFF

J: TRBJ1-5
V: TRBV6-5
D: -
size: -
DNA: TGTGCCAGCGTAGGGGCGAACCAGCCCCAGCATTTT
CDR3: CASVGANQPQHF

J: TRBJ2-1
V: TRBV6-5
D: TRBD2
size: -
DNA: TGTGCCAGCAGTAGCCCGGGACTAGCAGGGGAGCAGTTCTTC
CDR3: CASSSPGLAGEQFF

J: TRBJ1-5
V: TRBV28
D: TRBD1
size: -
DNA: TGTGCCAGCAGTAGGGTACGGGGACAGGGGTATCAGCCCCAGCATTTT
CDR3: CASSRVRGQGYQPQHF

J: TRBJ2-7
V: TRBV28
D: TRBD1
size: -
DNA: TGTGCCAGCAGTCCGCAACAGGGGGGCGTATCGGAGCAGTACTTC
CDR3: CASSPQQGGVSEQYF

J: TRBJ2-7
V: TRBV7-2
D: TRBD2
size: -
DNA: TGTGCCAGCAGCTCGTGGCGCTCGGACGGGGGGTACGAGCAGTACTTC
CDR3: CASSSWRSDGGYEQYF

J: TRBJ1-4
V: TRBV19
D: -
size: once
DNA: TGTGCCAGTAGTATACAGGGTCGTGAGGAAAAACTGTTTTTT
CDR3: CASSIQGREEKLFF

J: TRBJ2-1
V: TRBV5-1
D: TRBD1
size: -
DNA: TGCGCCAGCAGCTTGACTGACAGGGGGAATGGTGAGCAGTTCTTC
CDR3: CASSLTDRGNGEQFF